This section outlines one TCR beta chain sequence together with its context. This specimen belongs to a study of T cells expressing NK-cell markers. At the level of the study: Sorted CD3+CD56+NKG2C+, CD3+CD56+NKG2C- and CD3+CD56-NKG2C+ T cells supplied TCR beta repertoires.

The CDR3 length is 17 residues. Looked up from germline, CDR1 is SGHRS and CDR2 is YFSETQ. TCRdb derives one entry per CDR3 protein from the 5' RACE reads, leaving out DNA. The specimen's table records fewer than 16,000 distinct CDR3 sequences. The sequence came from a man aged 18 to 70 in good health. This chain joins TRBV5-1 and TRBJ2-3; the D call of TRBD2 rests on TCRdb alone, since no DNA is present to check it. The sample taken for sequencing was blood T cells: a sorted CD56 or NKG2C T cell subset, CD4+ or CD8+ T cells, or bulk PBMC T cells (not recorded which). The chain's CDR3 is CASSLAYVGGGIDTQYF.